Shown below are 20 T cell receptor beta chains from a single sample sequenced in a study of neurological immune-mediated disorders (dated by TCRdb to the late 2010s). The time point label on this specimen signifies: technical triplicate 3. The protocol used for the library was 5' RACE. The sequencing machine was an Illumina HiSeq 2500. TCRdb took the public reads, trimmed them with fastp at Q25, ran MiXCR for clone calling and kept in-frame beta chains. Records with the same CDR3 protein are collapsed into one entry carrying the most frequent genes and DNA. This sample holds approximately 40,000 distinct CDR3 sequences; approximately 21% were observed only once. The ten largest account for roughly 4% of the sample. Input material: PBMCs. Source of these receptors: a man aged 60-69 years with HTLV-1-associated myelopathy (HAM/TSP).

There are many counts of this clonotype. This chain uses TRBV5-1 with TRBJ2-6; D call uncertain. V lost 5 bases and J 0 bases, leaving 9 bases between the germline ends. The CDR3 covers 15 residues. Germline loops: CDR1 SGHRS, CDR2 YFSETQ. The CDR3 DNA sequence: TGCGCCAGCAGGAAAGACGCCTCTGGGGCCAACGTCCTGACTTTC. It encodes CASRKDASGANVLTF. The variable domain in full, completed from reference TRBV5-1 and TRBJ2-6, reads KAGVTQTPRYLIKTRGQQVTLSCSPISGHRSVSWYQQTPGQGLQFLFEYFSETQRNKGNFPGRFSGRQFSNSRSEMNVSTLELGDSALYLCASRKDASGANVLTFGAGSRLTVL.

The rearrangement links TRBV15 to TRBJ1-5; D is unresolved. This CDR3 contains 8 residues. Germline CDR1 and CDR2: LNHNV and YYDKDF (reference sequence). In nucleotides, the CDR3 is TGTAGCAATCAGCCCCAGCATTTT. Translation: CSNQPQHF.

This clonotype was seen ten or more times. The gene calls are TRBV4-1 and TRBJ1-6; D ambiguous. The CDR3 is 13 residues long. Germline V gives CDR1 MGHRA, CDR2 YSYEKL. V was shortened by 0 bases and J by 8 bases, with 5 bases between the two germline ends. The CDR3 loop reads CASSQDVDSPLHF. CDR3 nucleotide sequence: TGCGCCAGCAGCCAAGATGTAGATTCACCCCTCCACTTT.

This clonotype showed up many times. This chain joins TRBV24-1 and TRBJ1-6, with D unresolved. CDR3 length equals 14 residues. Germline V gene data show CDR1 as KGHDR and CDR2 as SFDVKD. V was pared by 4 bases and J by 5 bases, with 8 bases between. The CDR3 loop is CATSENVDNSPLHF. CDR3 sequence (DNA): TGTGCCACCAGTGAAAACGTCGATAATTCACCCCTCCACTTT.

This clonotype was seen repeatedly, ten times or more. The DNA of the CDR3 is TGCGCCAGCAGGGCTACCCTTAGCGGGACCTACAATGAGCAGTTCTTC. This gives the protein CASRATLSGTYNEQFF. The chain recombines TRBV10-2 with TRBJ2-1, with TRBD2 identical over 8 bases. Germline assignment: CDR1 WSHSY and CDR2 SAAADI. The CDR3 covers 16 residues. The V segment lost 6 bases and the J segment 2 bases; nucleotides outside the gene matches: 9.

This clonotype was picked up many times. CDR3 in DNA: TGTGCCAGCTTCGGGGGACAGCTTTATAGCTCTGGAAACACCATATATTTT. Its protein product is CASFGGQLYSSGNTIYF. V gene TRBV12-3 or TRBV12-4 combines with J gene TRBJ1-3; 7 nucleotides match TRBD1. V shed 8 bases and J 0 bases; nucleotides not matched to a gene: 13. CDR3 length: 17 amino acids.

CDR3 protein: CASSLGGGGLGTQYF. The DNA for the CDR3 is TGTGCCAGCAGCTTAGGAGGCGGGGGGCTCGGGACCCAGTACTTC. V and J are TRBV11-3 and TRBJ2-5; TRBD2 aligns across 8 bases. J was trimmed by 7 bases and V by 1 base; bases with no gene match: 8. The germline V gene has CDR1 SGHNT and CDR2 YENEEA. This CDR3 is built from 15 residues.

This clonotype was counted at least ten times. The chain joins TRBV5-5 to TRBJ2-2; 9 bases map to TRBD2. Germline loops: CDR1 SGHKS, CDR2 YYEKEE (reference sequence). The trim removed 3 bases at V and 6 bases at J, leaving 6 bases unmatched. The CDR3 extends over 15 amino acids. The CDR3 region has the DNA TGTGCCAGCAGCTCTAGCGGGATTGGCGCCGGGGAGCTGTTTTTT. Encoded protein: CASSSSGIGAGELFF.

The table lists this clonotype with many counts. V gene TRBV20-1 combines with J gene TRBJ2-3; D may be TRBD1 (5 bases). Germline values: CDR1 DFQATT, CDR2 SNEGSKA (reference sequence). This CDR3 comprises 16 residues. V was pared by 0 bases and J by 2 bases, with 15 bases between. The CDR3 nucleotides read TGCAGTGCTAGAGATTTTACATTGGGGCTCACAGATACGCAGTATTTT. Translation: CSARDFTLGLTDTQYF.

This chain joins TRBV9 and TRBJ2-3; no clear D gene. There are 16 residues in the CDR3. V dropped 4 bases and J dropped 0 bases, with 15 bases sitting between them. From germline, CDR1 is SGDLS and CDR2 YYNGEE. The CDR3 region has the DNA TGTGCCAGCAGCCTCCTAGGAGACATTAGCACAGATACGCAGTATTTT. Its protein is CASSLLGDISTDTQYF.

This clonotype was counted ten times or more. The chain employs TRBV5-5 and TRBJ1-2, with unresolved D. V was pared by 1 base and J by 0 bases, with 10 bases between. Germline V gene lookup returns CDR1 SGHKS and CDR2 YYEKEE (reference sequence). The CDR3 has 15 residues. The CDR3 coding sequence is TGTGCCAGCAGCTTGAAAAAAGAAGCTAACTATGGCTACACCTTC. Its translation is CASSLKKEANYGYTF. Complete variable domain (other parts from reference TRBV5-5 and TRBJ1-2): DAGVTQSPTHLIKTRGQQVTLRCSPISGHKSVSWYQQVLGQGPQFIFQYYEKEERGRGNFPDRFSARQFPNYSSELNVNALLLGDSALYLCASSLKKEANYGYTFGSGTRLTVV.

This clonotype came up many times. V is TRBV4-2 and J is TRBJ2-7, with 8 bases that match TRBD1. V was pared by 1 base and J by 2 bases, with 7 bases of the junction left unmatched. The CDR3 extends over 16 amino acids. Germline loops: CDR1 LGHNA, CDR2 YNFKEQ. CDR3 nucleotide sequence: TGTGCCAGCAGCCAAGCGTCGGGACAGGCTACCTACGAGCAGTACTTC. Protein sequence: CASSQASGQATYEQYF.

This clonotype was detected many times. This chain joins TRBV5-1 and TRBJ2-7; TRBD2 is a possible D gene (6 bases). Germline V lookup: CDR1 SGHRS, CDR2 YFSETQ. The CDR3 has 16 amino acids. Trimming left V 1 base short and J 1 base short, with 15 bases between. The CDR3 nucleotides read TGCGCCAGCAGCTTGCCTCGGGGGACCGAGTCCTACGAGCAGTACTTC. Its translation: CASSLPRGTESYEQYF.

The chain recombines TRBV7-2 with TRBJ2-1; 7 positions match TRBD2. Losses at the gene ends were 3 bases for V and 0 bases for J; bases not matched to a gene: 8. CDR3 size: 17 residues. The germline gives CDR1 SGHTA, CDR2 FQGNSA. CDR3 sequence: CASSLTSWISSYNEQFF. Here the CDR3 DNA reads TGTGCCAGCAGCTTGACTAGCTGGATCAGCTCCTACAATGAGCAGTTCTTC. Full variable domain (remainder filled in from reference TRBV7-2 and TRBJ2-1): GAGVSQSPSNKVTEKGKDVELRCDPISGHTALYWYRQSLGQGLEFLIYFQGNSAPDKSGLPSDRFSAERTGGSVSTLTIQRTQQEDSAVYLCASSLTSWISSYNEQFFGPGTRLTVL.

This clonotype was counted a few times. The V and J genes are TRBV7-9 and TRBJ2-3, with a weak D call TRBD2 (5 bases). V was cut by 4 bases and J by 2 bases, with 10 bases left in between. Germline assignment: CDR1 SEHNR and CDR2 FQNEAQ (reference sequence). The CDR3 extends over 14 amino acids. CDR3 nucleotides: TGTGCCAGCAGCTACCGGGGAGACACAGATACGCAGTATTTT. Its protein is CASSYRGDTDTQYF.

At least ten counts were recorded for this clonotype. The V call is TRBV4-2, the J call TRBJ2-5; D may be TRBD1 (6 bases). Between the trimmed V and J ends, which lost 1 base and 0 bases, there was a span of 12 bases. Germline V gene sequence: CDR1 LGHNA, CDR2 YNFKEQ. This CDR3 contains 16 residues. Here the CDR3 DNA reads TGTGCCAGCAGCCAAGGATTACAGGGATACCAAGAGACCCAGTACTTC. The encoded protein is CASSQGLQGYQETQYF.

The sample holds many counts of this clonotype. The genes are TRBV6-2 or TRBV6-3 and TRBJ1-5, with TRBD1 as a possible D gene (6 bases). V shed 4 bases and J shed 0 bases, with 10 bases lying between them. This CDR3 comprises 15 residues. The germline V gene encodes CDR1 MNHEY and CDR2 SVGEGT. Here the CDR3 DNA reads TGTGCCAGCAGTTGGGGGGCAAATAGCAATCAGCCCCAGCATTTT. Its translation is CASSWGANSNQPQHF.

V and J are TRBV11-2 and TRBJ2-7; D possibly corresponds to TRBD1 (8 bases). Germline CDR1 reads SGHAT; CDR2 reads FQNNGV. The V gene lost 5 bases and the J gene lost 5 bases, with 16 bases spanning the gap. CDR3 size: 14 residues. CDR3 in amino acids: CASSRDRRGNEQYF. DNA of the CDR3: TGTGCCAGCAGCCGGGACAGGCGGGGGAACGAGCAGTACTTC. Filled out from reference TRBV11-2 and TRBJ2-7, the complete variable domain reads EAGVAQSPRYKIIEKRQSVAFWCNPISGHATLYWYQQILGQGPKLLIQFQNNGVVDDSQLPKDRFSAERLKGVDSTLKIQPAKLEDSAVYLCASSRDRRGNEQYFGPGTRLTVT.

This clonotype was seen ten or more times. The chain is built from TRBV29-1 and TRBJ2-3; 8 bases line up with TRBD2. The CDR3 length is 16 residues. Per the germline V gene, CDR1 is SQVTM and CDR2 is ANQGSEA. Trimming took 7 bases from V and 0 from J; bases not matched to a gene: 12. CDR3 loop: CSARATSGSSTDTQYF. The CDR3 DNA is TGCAGCGCCCGTGCTACTAGCGGTTCGAGCACAGATACGCAGTATTTT.

There are many counts of this clonotype. This chain uses TRBV28 with TRBJ2-2; TRBD2 matches at 8 bases. Looked up from germline, CDR1 is MDHEN and CDR2 is SYDVKM. The trim removed 3 bases at V and 6 bases at J, leaving 9 bases unmatched. There are 16 residues in the CDR3. CDR3 protein: CASSFPGGPDAGELFF. The DNA for the CDR3 is TGTGCCAGCAGTTTTCCGGGAGGGCCGGACGCCGGGGAGCTGTTTTTT. The whole variable domain, remainder taken from reference TRBV28 and TRBJ2-2, is DVKVTQSSRYLVKRTGEKVFLECVQDMDHENMFWYRQDPGLGLRLIYFSYDVKMKEKGDIPEGYSVSREKKERFSLILESASTNQTSMYLCASSFPGGPDAGELFFGEGSRLTVL.